Listed below are T cell receptor beta chains from one sample, sequenced in a study of identical twins. Using its own MiXCR run on the 5' RACE reads, TCRdb lists one record per CDR3 protein. The sample has around 1.7 million distinct CDR3 sequences, 32% seen once. The specimen was cord blood. Receptor source: a newborn girl in good health. Each CDR3 is given with its conserved first and last residue. The D gene is left open where the match is weak. Size is omitted from some rows. Given values are once, few, many or a class for expanded clones.

TRBV7-2	TRBJ2-7	few	.	CASSRAGSSSYEQYF	TGTGCCAGCAGCCGAGCCGGGTCCAGCTCCTACGAGCAGTACTTC
TRBV19	TRBJ1-2	.	TRBD1	CASSIAGTGSGYGYTF	TGTGCCAGTAGTATCGCCGGGACAGGGAGTGGCTATGGCTACACCTTC
TRBV6-1	TRBJ1-2	.	.	CASSETDSNYGYTF	TGTGCCAGCAGTGAAACCGACAGTAACTATGGCTACACCTTC
TRBV3-1	TRBJ2-7	many	.	CASSQGLGVSYEQYF	TGTGCCAGCAGCCAAGGGCTAGGCGTATCCTACGAGCAGTACTTC
TRBV27	TRBJ2-7	.	TRBD2	CASSPRTSGIVFEQYF	TGTGCCAGCAGTCCACGGACTAGCGGCATCGTTTTCGAGCAGTACTTC
TRBV5-1	TRBJ2-7	.	TRBD1	CASSLGQGRNGRNEQYF	TGCGCCAGCAGCTTGGGACAGGGGAGAAACGGGAGAAACGAGCAGTACTTC
TRBV6-5	TRBJ1-4	many	.	CASSYGGTNEKLFF	TGTGCCAGCAGTTACGGGGGCACTAATGAAAAACTGTTTTTT
TRBV29-1	TRBJ2-7	.	.	CSVWTGYEQYF	TGCAGCGTTTGGACGGGTTACGAGCAGTACTTC
TRBV20-1	TRBJ2-3	few	TRBD2	CSAFTSGTDTQYF	TGCAGTGCTTTTACTAGCGGTACAGATACGCAGTATTTT
TRBV25-1	TRBJ2-1	many	.	CASSFQGRQFF	TGTGCCAGCAGTTTCCAGGGGAGGCAGTTCTTC
TRBV2	TRBJ2-7	few	.	CASNSQGAYEQYF	TGTGCCAGCAACTCACAGGGTGCCTACGAGCAGTACTTC
TRBV14	TRBJ2-7	.	.	CASTPEGGDYNEQYF	TGTGCCAGCACCCCTGAAGGGGGGGATTACAATGAGCAGTACTTC
TRBV2	TRBJ2-7	.	.	CATDGRSSYEQYF	TGTGCCACCGACGGACGAAGCTCCTACGAGCAGTACTTC
TRBV12-3/TRBV12-4	TRBJ2-2	.	.	CASGLEHTGELFF	TGTGCCAGCGGGCTAGAGCACACCGGGGAGCTGTTTTTT
TRBV2	TRBJ2-7	.	TRBD2	CASSEKGLYEQYF	TGTGCCAGCAGTGAAAAGGGACTATACGAGCAGTACTTC
TRBV4-2	TRBJ2-1	few	.	CASSQDLLGGYNEQFF	TGTGCCAGCAGCCAAGATCTCCTAGGGGGGTACAATGAGCAGTTCTTC
TRBV19	TRBJ1-1	.	.	CASSIGRYTEAFF	TGTGCCAGTAGTATAGGACGGTACACTGAAGCTTTCTTT
TRBV21-1	TRBJ1-1	.	.	CASSKVGRSEAFF	TGTGCCAGCAGCAAAGTGGGTCGCTCTGAAGCTTTCTTT
TRBV27	TRBJ2-7	.	.	CASSLAVGRTYEQYF	TGTGCCAGCAGTTTAGCGGTGGGCCGGACCTACGAGCAGTACTTC
TRBV4-2	TRBJ2-5	once	.	CASSQEGRLNEQYF	TGTGCCAGCAGCCAAGAAGGCAGGTTGAATGAGCAGTACTTC
TRBV25-1	TRBJ1-2	many	.	CASRPKGENYGYTF	TGTGCCAGCCGCCCCAAGGGGGAAAACTATGGCTACACCTTC
TRBV12-3/TRBV12-4	TRBJ1-2	once	.	CASSALTF	TGTGCCAGCAGTGCCCTCACCTTC
TRBV12-3/TRBV12-4	TRBJ2-3	.	TRBD2	CASSLGTSGGAWDTQYF	TGTGCCAGCAGTTTAGGGACTAGCGGGGGGGCATGGGATACGCAGTATTTT
TRBV6-1	TRBJ1-6	once	.	CASWPYNSPLHF	TGTGCCAGCTGGCCCTATAATTCACCCCTCCACTTT